Each of the 11 T cell receptor beta chains below was sequenced from the same sample in a study of shared clonotypes between healthy human individuals. The table came from immunoSEQ multiplex PCR; TCRdb's copy has only in-frame clones and leaves some out. The table includes about 480,000 clones, around 79% detected once. The source material was PBMCs. The receptors originated from a woman in her thirties or forties in good health. Some clones in this sample may be carry-over from other donors' samples.

The V gene is TRBV11-2, the J gene TRBJ2-1; D unresolved. V gave up 5 bases and J gave up 5 bases, with 13 bases separating them. There are 14 residues in the CDR3. Germline lookup yields CDR1 SGHAT and CDR2 FQNNGV. DNA for the CDR3: TGTGCCAGCAGCCAGACGGCCCGGGACAATGAGCAGTTCTTC. Translating it yields CASSQTARDNEQFF. The complete variable domain, with remaining parts taken from reference TRBV11-2 and TRBJ2-1, reads EAGVAQSPRYKIIEKRQSVAFWCNPISGHATLYWYQQILGQGPKLLIQFQNNGVVDDSQLPKDRFSAERLKGVDSTLKIQPAKLEDSAVYLCASSQTARDNEQFFGPGTRLTVL.

This chain connects TRBV5-1 to TRBJ2-5; tentatively, D is TRBD2 (5 bases). V lost 2 bases and J lost 5, with 13 bases in between. CDR1 is SGHRS and CDR2 is YFSETQ in the germline V gene. This CDR3 has 14 residues. Here the CDR3 DNA reads TGCGCCAGCAGCTTAGAGGGAGTTGGGGAGACCCAGTACTTC. Amino acid sequence: CASSLEGVGETQYF.

The chain couples TRBV9 to TRBJ1-1; no clear D. Per germline, CDR1 SGDLS and CDR2 YYNGEE. The CDR3 contains 14 residues. V was pared by 0 bases and J by 3 bases, with 9 bases between. The CDR3 region has the DNA TGTGCCAGCAGCGTAGGCCAGTTAGACACTGAAGCTTTCTTT. This translates into CASSVGQLDTEAFF.

J is TRBJ2-7 and V is TRBV4-2; TRBD1 might be the D (6 bases). V lost 1 base, J lost 0 bases, and 13 bases lay in between. The CDR3 loop spans 16 amino acids. Germline loops: CDR1 LGHNA, CDR2 YNFKEQ. The CDR3 is CASSQGQASISYEQYF. The CDR3 coding sequence is TGTGCCAGCAGCCAAGGACAGGCGTCTATCTCCTACGAGCAGTACTTC.

This clone was recorded once. The chain is built from TRBV15 and TRBJ2-7; the match to TRBD2 covers 8 bases. The V and J ends lost 0 bases and 4 bases, in that order; junction bases with no gene match: 11. The germline V gene encodes CDR1 LNHNV and CDR2 YYDKDF (reference sequence). There are 17 residues in the CDR3. CDR3 DNA: TGTGCCACCAGCAGAGATCGGTTCAAGCGGGAGAAGTACGAGCAGTACTTC. Protein: CATSRDRFKREKYEQYF.

This chain joins TRBV2 and TRBJ2-7, with 8 bases aligning to TRBD1. The junction had 7 bases not matched to a gene; V was cut back by 6 bases and J by 0 bases. CDR3 size: 15 residues. Germline CDR1 is SNHLY and CDR2 is FYNNEI. CDR3 sequence reads: CASRQDRDTSYEQYF. The CDR3 DNA reads as TGTGCCAGCAGGCAGGACAGGGATACCTCCTACGAGCAGTACTTC.

Remarks on this clone: Mismatch with germline at one junction end may stem from a read error. The CDR3: CAISESLGGNRPQHF. The CDR3 DNA reads TGTGCCATCAGTGAGTCGTTGGGGGGGAATCGGCCCCAGCATTTT. V gene TRBV10-3 combines with J gene TRBJ1-5, with D possibly TRBD1 on 5 matching bases. The germline V gene encodes CDR1 ENHRY and CDR2 SYGVKD. The CDR3 is 15 amino acids.

The rearrangement uses TRBV27 and TRBJ1-2; TRBD1 might be the D (6 bases). This CDR3 has 14 amino acids. V was trimmed by 5 bases and J by 8 bases, leaving 18 bases between them. Per germline, CDR1 MNHEY and CDR2 SMNVEV (reference sequence). This chain's CDR3 is CASSPRVTGWGYTF. The CDR3 bases are TGTGCCAGCAGTCCTAGGGTTACAGGGTGGGGCTACACCTTC.

J is TRBJ1-5 and V is TRBV21-1; TRBD1, as called in the table, went unchecked against the DNA. TRBV21-1 is a documented pseudogene. The CDR3 length is 18 residues. CDR3 amino acids: CASSKLLQGAQAYQPQHF. CDR3 nucleotides: TGTGCCAGCAGCAAACTTTTGCAGGGTGCTCAGGCCTATCAGCCCCAGCATTTT.

V is TRBV28 and J is TRBJ2-5; TRBD1 matches 7 bases. Germline CDR1 reads MDHEN; CDR2 reads SYDVKM. The CDR3 has 16 amino acids. The V segment lost 7 bases and the J segment 5 bases; nucleotides outside the gene matches: 16. DNA of the CDR3: TGTGCCAGCATCCCGACAGGGTCCACTATTTACGAGACCCAGTACTTC. This codes for CASIPTGSTIYETQYF.

The rearrangement uses TRBV7-9 and TRBJ1-1, with a tentative D call TRBD1 (6 bases). The CDR3 spans 13 residues. The V gene's germline CDR1 is SEHNR and CDR2 FQNEAQ (reference sequence). V lost 5 bases, J lost 10 bases, and 17 bases lay in between. The CDR3 here is CASSAGHVSLAFF. The CDR3 DNA reads as TGTGCCAGCAGCGCGGGACATGTCTCATTAGCTTTCTTT.